The 6 T cell receptor beta chains reported below all come from one sample, sequenced in a study of blood T cell repertoires in COVID-19. Sequenced by immunoSEQ multiplex PCR; TCRdb stores in-frame clones only, minus some. There are about 200,000 clones in the sample; around 85% occur only once, and roughly 20% lies in the top ten. The sequencing input was PBMCs or T cells enriched from blood (not recorded which). The origin of the receptors is a man in his forties who had recovered from COVID-19.

This clone was seen only once. The chain has TRBV27 and TRBJ2-1; 7 bases align to TRBD2. The CDR3 covers 13 residues. Germline lookup yields CDR1 MNHEY and CDR2 SMNVEV (reference sequence). V trimming: 9 bases; J trimming: 2 bases; junction bases outside the gene matches: 4. DNA of the CDR3: TGTGCCAGTCAGCGGGGCCCCTACAATGAGCAGTTCTTC. Its protein product is CASQRGPYNEQFF.

This chain uses TRBV7-9 with TRBJ1-2, with D tentatively TRBD1 (5 bases). This CDR3 comprises 12 residues. CDR1 and CDR2 (germline): SEHNR, FQNEAQ (reference sequence). The V end was cut by 5 bases, the J end by 7 bases, with 11 bases between. The CDR3 DNA reads as TGTGCCAGCAGCAACCAGGGTCGTGGCTACACCTTC. It translates to CASSNQGRGYTF.

The chain has TRBV5-8 and TRBJ1-1; D call uncertain. With 0 bases removed from V and 1 base from J, the gap between germline ends came to 7 bases. The CDR3 consists of 14 residues. Germline CDR1 SGHTS, CDR2 YDEGEE. The CDR3, as DNA: TGTGCCAGCAGCTTGGGGGGAGGGAACACTGAAGCTTTCTTT. The encoded protein is CASSLGGGNTEAFF.

This clone was recorded a few times. This chain uses TRBV28 with TRBJ1-3; the D gene is possibly TRBD1 (5 bases). Germline V lookup: CDR1 MDHEN, CDR2 SYDVKM. The CDR3 runs to 15 residues. V lost 4 bases, J lost 0 bases, and 10 bases lay in between. CDR3: CASSSPGNSGNTIYF. CDR3 DNA: TGTGCCAGCAGTTCCCCAGGGAACTCTGGAAACACCATATATTTT. Supplemented by reference TRBV28 and TRBJ1-3, the full variable domain reads DVKVTQSSRYLVKRTGEKVFLECVQDMDHENMFWYRQDPGLGLRLIYFSYDVKMKEKGDIPEGYSVSREKKERFSLILESASTNQTSMYLCASSSPGNSGNTIYFGEGSWLTVV.

The J gene is TRBJ2-5, the V gene TRBV15; a possible D gene is TRBD2 (6 bases). The CDR3 runs 15 residues. Germline loops: CDR1 LNHNV, CDR2 YYDKDF (reference sequence). Trimming pared 3 bases from V and 5 bases from J, leaving 16 bases between. The CDR3 sequence is CATSRAGDLSETQYF. The DNA for the CDR3 is TGTGCCACCAGCAGGGCCGGGGACTTAAGTGAGACCCAGTACTTC.

The J gene is TRBJ1-5, the V gene TRBV5-3, with a tentative D call TRBD1 (5 bases). TRBV5-3 belongs to the ORF category, with a function that is uncertain. V lost 10 bases, J lost 0 bases, and 20 bases lay in between. This CDR3 is 16 amino acids long. CDR3 in DNA: TGTGCCGGTCTTCGGGACTGGCGAACTAGCAATCAGCCCCAGCATTTT. Translating gives CAGLRDWRTSNQPQHF.